The text below deals with one TCR beta chain. These data come from a study of beta chain features in type 1 diabetes. Study summary: Similarity in age, gender and cell yields was seen between patients and healthy donors.

Reverse transcribing all isolated RNA meant expressed TCRB transcripts were sequenced. Repertoires were generated with immunoSEQ multiplex PCR, while TCRdb's copy carries only in-frame clones and drops some. Of almost 350,000 clones in the sample, roughly 8% were seen once. Germline lookup yields CDR1 SGHTA and CDR2 FQGNSA. The CDR3 runs 17 residues. The germline V and J ends were trimmed by 5 bases and 5 bases, with 24 bases remaining between them. The source of this sequence is a woman aged 18-35 years in good health. The chain joins TRBV7-2 to TRBJ2-5, with TRBD2 as a possible D gene (6 bases). The sequenced sample consisted of central memory CD4+ T cells from blood. The DNA for the CDR3 is TGTGCCAGCAGCGAACAACGAGGGACTTCGTTCGGGGAGACCCAGTACTTC. It specifies CASSEQRGTSFGETQYF. Full variable domain (rest looked up from reference TRBV7-2 and TRBJ2-5): GAGVSQSPSNKVTEKGKDVELRCDPISGHTALYWYRQSLGQGLEFLIYFQGNSAPDKSGLPSDRFSAERTGGSVSTLTIQRTQQEDSAVYLCASSEQRGTSFGETQYFGPGTRLLVL.